This T cell receptor beta chain was sequenced for a study of immune cell composition in non-small cell lung cancer. The repertoire was sequenced with immunoSEQ multiplex PCR; TCRdb's copy has only in-frame clones and lacks some. The table shows roughly 2,200 clones, with 72% occurring only once. The V gene's germline CDR1 is MDHEN and CDR2 SYDVKM. Trimming left V 7 bases short and J 3 bases short, with 16 bases between. This CDR3 has 15 residues. The TCR was taken from a human donor with non-small cell lung cancer. The V call is TRBV28, the J call TRBJ1-5, with no clear D. The sequencing input was lung tumor tissue. This CDR3 reads CASTPSPQINQPQHF. CDR3 nucleotide sequence: TGTGCCAGCACCCCTTCCCCACAGATCAATCAGCCCCAGCATTTT.